This T cell receptor beta chain was captured by sequencing in a study of CD8 T cells in ankylosing spondylitis. Worth noting for this clonotype: Its target is unknown.

TCRdb reanalysed the 5' RACE reads using MiXCR and keeps one entry per CDR3 protein. The table lists under 250,000 distinct CDR3 sequences, roughly 32% of them singletons, with around 4.2% in the top ten. The V end was cut by 5 bases, the J end by 0 bases, with 11 bases between. CDR3 size: 14 residues. Germline V gene data show CDR1 as SGHVS and CDR2 as FNYEAQ. Study outcomes and limitations: Reports of some motif variants in reactive arthritis synovial fluid and blood predate this one. There was reportedly significant enrichment of clones that were disease-linked in matched ankylosing spondylitis synovial fluid.

J is TRBJ2-7 and V is TRBV7-6, with unresolved D. Sequenced material: blood, either unsorted or a sorted T cell fraction (not recorded which). The clonotype was recovered from a male donor with ankylosing spondylitis or in good health (not recorded which). The CDR3 here is CASSARLSSYEQYF. The CDR3 DNA follows: TGTGCCAGCAGCGCGCGACTGAGCTCCTACGAGCAGTACTTC. The variable domain in full, with the rest retrieved from reference TRBV7-6 and TRBJ2-7, is GAGVSQSPRYKVTKRGQDVALRCDPISGHVSLYWYRQALGQGPEFLTYFNYEAQQDKSGLPNDRFSAERPEGSISTLTIQRTEQRDSAMYRCASSARLSSYEQYFGPGTRLTVT.